This T cell receptor (beta chain) comes out of a study of spatial heterogeneity in lung cancer. This clonotype has a count of ten or more. TCRdb re-called the 5' RACE reads with MiXCR, one entry per CDR3 protein. Counted here are 23,000 or so distinct CDR3 sequences, 4% to 5% occurring once; the ten biggest clones make up 4% to 6.5%. CDR1 and CDR2 from the germline V gene are MDHEN and SYDVKM. The CDR3 covers 15 residues. V lost 6 bases and J 6 bases, leaving 15 bases between the germline ends. The sample's time point: sample taken at primary tumor resection. This chain joins TRBV28 and TRBJ1-6; possibly TRBD1 for D (6 bases). The starting material was PBMCs, obtained at surgery. The TCR originated in a male donor with early-stage non-small cell lung cancer. CDR3 DNA: TGTGCCAGCAGCTCTGGAGGGGGGGGTAATTCACCCCTCCACTTT. As protein: CASSSGGGGNSPLHF.